What follows are 27 T cell receptor beta chains derived from one specimen sequenced in a study of early T cells in non-severe SARS-CoV-2 infection. TCRdb reanalysed the 5' RACE reads using MiXCR and keeps one entry per CDR3 protein. Of some 120,000 distinct CDR3 sequences in the sample, under 15% were seen once. The sample consisted of whole blood. All receptors come from an adult who was a healthcare worker with PCR-confirmed SARS-CoV-2 infection or an uninfected control (not recorded which).

Only a few counts were recorded for this clonotype. The chain combines TRBV3-1 with TRBJ2-5, with a possible D match to TRBD1 (5 bases). Germline lookup yields CDR1 LGHDT and CDR2 YNNKEL (reference sequence). Deletions cut 2 bases from V and 5 bases from J, with 12 bases between. The CDR3 loop spans 14 amino acids. CDR3 sequence (DNA): TGTGCCAGCAGCCAAAGGGGTGTTGGGGAGACCCAGTACTTC. Residues: CASSQRGVGETQYF.

This sequence joins TRBV9 and TRBJ1-5, with unresolved D. Per the germline V gene, CDR1 is SGDLS and CDR2 is YYNGEE. V gave up 0 bases and J gave up 7 bases, with 8 bases separating them. This CDR3 contains 13 residues. The DNA for the CDR3 is TGTGCCAGCAGCGTAGGGCATGGGCAGCCCCAGCATTTT. Translation gives CASSVGHGQPQHF.

Only one count was recorded for this clonotype. The J gene is TRBJ1-1, the V gene TRBV10-1; 8 bases are a match to TRBD1. The CDR3 has 15 amino acids. With V trimmed by 2 bases and J by 6 bases, 8 bases remained unmatched. The V gene's germline CDR1 is WNHNN and CDR2 SYGVQD (reference sequence). CDR3 loop: CASSEGGQGGAEAFF. CDR3 coding DNA: TGCGCCAGCAGTGAGGGAGGACAGGGAGGCGCTGAAGCTTTCTTT.

CDR3 in DNA: TGCAGTGCTAGAGATCAGATCTCGGGGGAGCAGTACTTC. Amino acids: CSARDQISGEQYF. V and J are TRBV20-1 and TRBJ2-7; tentatively, D is TRBD2 (5 bases). Per germline, CDR1 DFQATT and CDR2 SNEGSKA (reference sequence). V gave up 0 bases and J gave up 7 bases, with 13 bases separating them. The CDR3 contains 13 residues.

This clonotype showed up just a few times. The chain employs TRBV30 and TRBJ2-1; 12 nucleotides agree with TRBD2. Losses at the gene ends were 4 bases for V and 8 bases for J; bases not matched to a gene: 3. This CDR3 has 13 residues. Per germline, CDR1 GTSNPN and CDR2 SVGIG (reference sequence). As DNA, the CDR3 is TGTGCCTGGACTAGCGGGGGGGCCGATGAGCAGTTCTTC. Amino acids: CAWTSGGADEQFF. The entire variable domain, with the rest obtained from reference TRBV30 and TRBJ2-1, is as follows: SQTIHQWPATLVQPVGSPLSLECTVEGTSNPNLYWYRQAAGRGLQLLFYSVGIGQISSEVPQNLSASRPQDRQFILSSKKLLLSDSGFYLCAWTSGGADEQFFGPGTRLTVL.

This sequence joins TRBV10-1 and TRBJ2-7; perhaps TRBD1 as D (6 bases). V lost 9 bases and J lost 2, with 14 bases in between. CDR3 length: 13 residues. Germline CDR1 WNHNN, CDR2 SYGVQD (reference sequence). CDR3 in DNA: TGCGCCAGTCTCTGGGGGCTAGCCTACGAGCAGTACTTC. Amino acid sequence: CASLWGLAYEQYF.

This sequence joins TRBV7-6 and TRBJ2-1; no reliable D call. Trimming took 5 bases from V and 0 from J, leaving 20 bases between them. This CDR3 has 18 residues. Germline CDR1 reads SGHVS; CDR2 reads FNYEAQ. The CDR3 DNA follows: TGTGCCAGCAGCCCACGTGGCGGCTTAGTGAGCTCCTACAATGAGCAGTTCTTC. The encoded protein is CASSPRGGLVSSYNEQFF. Together with reference TRBV7-6 and TRBJ2-1, the CDR3 gives the full variable domain: GAGVSQSPRYKVTKRGQDVALRCDPISGHVSLYWYRQALGQGPEFLTYFNYEAQQDKSGLPNDRFSAERPEGSISTLTIQRTEQRDSAMYRCASSPRGGLVSSYNEQFFGPGTRLTVL.

The V gene is TRBV30, the J gene TRBJ2-5; 9 bases are shared with TRBD1. J lost 1 base, V lost 4 bases, and 4 bases had no gene match. CDR1 is GTSNPN and CDR2 is SVGIG in the germline V gene (reference sequence). This CDR3 is 14 amino acids long. The CDR3, as DNA: TGTGCCTGGAAGGGGACAGGGAGCCAAGAGACCCAGTACTTC. Translation gives CAWKGTGSQETQYF. Together with reference TRBV30 and TRBJ2-5, the CDR3 gives the full variable domain: SQTIHQWPATLVQPVGSPLSLECTVEGTSNPNLYWYRQAAGRGLQLLFYSVGIGQISSEVPQNLSASRPQDRQFILSSKKLLLSDSGFYLCAWKGTGSQETQYFGPGTRLLVL.

This clonotype turned up a few times. The gene calls are TRBV3-1 and TRBJ2-5; D is unresolved. The CDR3 extends over 16 amino acids. V was clipped by 1 base and J by 5 bases, with 17 bases between them. The germline gives CDR1 LGHDT, CDR2 YNNKEL (reference sequence). The CDR3 DNA reads as TGTGCCAGCAGCCAAGTATTAGTCGGCCAGCCGGAGACCCAGTACTTC. Its protein product is CASSQVLVGQPETQYF.

This clonotype was counted a few times. The chain uses TRBV7-9 and TRBJ2-5; no clear D gene. The CDR3 contains 14 residues. CDR1 is SEHNR, CDR2 FQNEAQ, per germline (reference sequence). Trimming shortened V by 2 bases and J by 3 bases, and 10 bases separated the two germline ends. The chain's CDR3 is CASSLMWQEETQYF. The CDR3 DNA follows: TGTGCCAGCAGCTTAATGTGGCAAGAAGAGACCCAGTACTTC. The whole variable domain, remainder taken from reference TRBV7-9 and TRBJ2-5, is DTGVSQNPRHKITKRGQNVTFRCDPISEHNRLYWYRQTLGQGPEFLTYFQNEAQLEKSRLLSDRFSAERPKGSFSTLEIQRTEQGDSAMYLCASSLMWQEETQYFGPGTRLLVL.

The table lists this clonotype with a few counts. The chain has TRBV5-1 and TRBJ2-7; TRBD1 matches at 7 bases. CDR1 and CDR2 (germline): SGHRS, YFSETQ. This CDR3 is built from 15 residues. The junction had 9 bases not matched to a gene; V was cut back by 4 bases and J by 2 bases. The CDR3, as DNA: TGCGCCAGCAGCCCAACAGGGGACCGGACCTACGAGCAGTACTTC. This gives the protein CASSPTGDRTYEQYF. Full variable domain (missing parts from reference TRBV5-1 and TRBJ2-7): KAGVTQTPRYLIKTRGQQVTLSCSPISGHRSVSWYQQTPGQGLQFLFEYFSETQRNKGNFPGRFSGRQFSNSRSEMNVSTLELGDSALYLCASSPTGDRTYEQYFGPGTRLTVT.

This clonotype was detected a few times. This rearrangement joins TRBV2 to TRBJ2-1; 8 bases align to TRBD2. V was pared by 6 bases and J by 8 bases, with 6 bases of the junction left unmatched. The CDR3 contains 13 residues. Germline values: CDR1 SNHLY, CDR2 FYNNEI. CDR3 bases: TGTGCCAGCAGATATGACGGGGGGGATGAGCAGTTCTTC. It specifies CASRYDGGDEQFF.

The gene calls are TRBV2 and TRBJ2-2; D is perhaps TRBD1 (6 bases). The CDR3 runs to 14 residues. Germline-derived CDR1 and CDR2 are SNHLY and FYNNEI. Between the trimmed V and J ends, which lost 6 bases and 3 bases, there was a span of 11 bases. CDR3 in DNA: TGTGCCAGCAGCAGTGGGGGCTACACCGGGGAGCTGTTTTTT. Protein sequence: CASSSGGYTGELFF. Supplemented by reference TRBV2 and TRBJ2-2, the full variable domain reads EPEVTQTPSHQVTQMGQEVILRCVPISNHLYFYWYRQILGQKVEFLVSFYNNEISEKSEIFDDQFSVERPDGSNFTLKIRSTKLEDSAMYFCASSSGGYTGELFFGEGSRLTVL.

The J gene is TRBJ2-5, the V gene TRBV3-1, with D possibly being TRBD1 (6 bases). Germline CDR1 and CDR2: LGHDT and YNNKEL (reference sequence). This CDR3 comprises 14 residues. V lost 5 bases and J lost 0, with 10 bases in between. The CDR3 nucleotides read TGTGCCAGCAGCTACACAGGGAACCAAGAGACCCAGTACTTC. Protein product: CASSYTGNQETQYF.

The rearrangement links TRBV12-3 or TRBV12-4 to TRBJ1-4, with TRBD1 matching 8 bases. The CDR3 is made up of 14 amino acids. V lost 6 bases, J lost 2 bases, and 2 bases stayed unmatched. CDR3 region: CASRQGVTNEKLFF. CDR3 nucleotides: TGTGCCAGCAGACAGGGGGTGACTAATGAAAAACTGTTTTTT.

V gene TRBV12-3 or TRBV12-4 combines with J gene TRBJ2-7; 9 bases map to TRBD1. This CDR3 contains 15 residues. V lost 6 bases and J lost 2; bases outside the gene matches: 8. The CDR3 coding sequence is TGTGCCAGCAGCCGAAACGACAGGGGGACCTACGAGCAGTACTTC. This sequence encodes CASSRNDRGTYEQYF.

This clonotype occurred a few times. The chain carries TRBV5-8 and TRBJ2-7; D may be TRBD1 (5 bases). The germline V gene encodes CDR1 SGHTS and CDR2 YDEGEE. The CDR3 length is 12 residues. V lost 2 bases and J lost 5, with 8 bases in between. CDR3 sequence (DNA): TGTGCCAGCAGCTTCCCCAGGGACGAGCAGTACTTC. It codes for CASSFPRDEQYF. The full variable domain, with the rest looked up from reference TRBV5-8 and TRBJ2-7, is EAGVTQSPTHLIKTRGQQATLRCSPISGHTSVYWYQQALGLGLQFLLWYDEGEERNRGNFPPRFSGRQFPNYSSELNVNALELEDSALYLCASSFPRDEQYFGPGTRLTVT.

This clonotype was seen just once. The genes are TRBV7-2 and TRBJ2-7; possible D gene TRBD2, 6 bases. V was shortened by 4 bases and J by 2 bases, with 15 bases between the two germline ends. The germline V gene has CDR1 SGHTA and CDR2 FQGNSA. The CDR3 contains 15 residues. The CDR3 DNA reads as TGTACCAGCAGCTATGACGGGGGTTTCCCCTACGAGCAGTACTTC. Residues: CTSSYDGGFPYEQYF.

This clonotype was observed a handful of times. This chain uses TRBV13 with TRBJ2-3; TRBD2 agrees at 15 bases. CDR1 and CDR2 (germline): PRHDT, FYEKMQ (reference sequence). This CDR3 is 17 amino acids long. The trim removed 3 bases at V and 5 bases at J, leaving 6 bases unmatched. The DNA for the CDR3 is TGTGCCAGCAGCTTTCGGACTAGCGGGGGGGAGCGAGATACGCAGTATTTT. This encodes CASSFRTSGGERDTQYF.

The table lists this clonotype with many counts. The gene calls are TRBV7-9 and TRBJ2-7; 7 bases are shared with TRBD1. With 7 bases clipped from V and 2 bases from J, the junction kept 5 bases outside the gene matches. The CDR3 length is 13 residues. Germline V gene sequence: CDR1 SEHNR, CDR2 FQNEAQ (reference sequence). In DNA form, the CDR3 reads TGTGCCAGCACCTGGACAGGCCCCTACGAGCAGTACTTC. It codes for CASTWTGPYEQYF.

This clonotype was found many times. The CDR3 is CSVAPYEAFF. For the CDR3, the DNA is TGCAGCGTTGCCCCCTATGAGGCTTTCTTT. The V and J genes are TRBV29-1 and TRBJ1-1; D is unresolved. Germline V gene sequence: CDR1 SQVTM, CDR2 ANQGSEA. This CDR3 region has 10 residues. Trimming cost V 4 bases and J 11 bases, with 11 bases left between them.

This clonotype was seen ten or more times. The rearrangement uses TRBV29-1 and TRBJ2-1; the D gene is possibly TRBD2 (5 bases). The CDR3 loop spans 13 amino acids. V was clipped by 3 bases and J by 2 bases, with 8 bases between them. CDR1 and CDR2 from the germline V gene are SQVTM and ANQGSEA. CDR3 in DNA: TGCAGCGTTGACCGGACTCCCTACAATGAGCAGTTCTTC. As protein: CSVDRTPYNEQFF.

This clonotype has a handful of counts. V is TRBV12-3 or TRBV12-4 and J is TRBJ1-5; no definite D call. This CDR3 has 14 residues. The germline V and J ends were trimmed by 3 bases and 5 bases, with 11 bases remaining between them. The CDR3 protein is CASSFWRADQPQHF. DNA of the CDR3: TGTGCCAGCAGTTTTTGGAGGGCCGATCAGCCCCAGCATTTT.

This clonotype has more than one count but fewer than ten. The chain uses TRBV12-5 and TRBJ1-6; D is ambiguous. CDR1 LGHNT and CDR2 FRNRAP come from the germline V gene. V was cut by 6 bases and J by 0 bases, with 6 bases left in between. The CDR3 sequence is 14 residues long. CDR3 sequence reads: CASGPDSYNSPLHF. The CDR3 DNA sequence: TGTGCTAGTGGCCCAGACTCCTATAATTCACCCCTCCACTTT.

The V and J genes are TRBV12-3 or TRBV12-4 and TRBJ1-2; 9 positions agree with TRBD1. The CDR3 length is 15 residues. V trimming: 4 bases; J trimming: 4 bases; junction bases outside the gene matches: 7. CDR3 amino acids: CASSSNRGRGYGYTF. DNA of the CDR3: TGTGCCAGCAGTTCCAACAGGGGGCGCGGCTATGGCTACACCTTC.

The rearrangement links TRBV18 to TRBJ1-2, with 10 bases that match TRBD1. CDR3 length equals 15 residues. V dropped 6 bases and J dropped 6; count of bases not matched to a gene: 10. In germline, CDR1 is KGHSH, CDR2 LQKENI. The CDR3 sequence: CASSLGRQGANGYTF. The CDR3 bases are TGTGCCAGCTCTCTTGGCCGACAGGGGGCGAATGGCTACACCTTC.

This sequence joins TRBV7-9 and TRBJ2-3; possibly TRBD2 for D (5 bases). Germline CDR1 and CDR2: SEHNR and FQNEAQ (reference sequence). The CDR3 totals 16 residues. The V and J ends lost 2 bases and 5 bases respectively, with 17 bases between them. The CDR3 DNA follows: TGTGCCAGCAGCTTATTCGCAGGCCCAGAGGGAGATACGCAGTATTTT. Amino acids: CASSLFAGPEGDTQYF.